This T cell receptor beta chain was identified in a study of shared clonotypes between healthy human individuals. TCRdb's copy holds only in-frame clones and misses some; the assay was immunoSEQ multiplex PCR. The sample has fewer than 3 million clones; less than 95% are singletons. Study-wide findings and caveats: Clonotype sharing levels among donors were expected to vary with sequencing depth. Sequencing of the sorted subsets was shown by rarefaction to be incomplete despite large depth. Researchers found naive subsets generally carried larger estimated richness than memory subsets. The naive CD4 repertoires of a handful of donors were compared, and approximately 5.3% of clonotypes were shared.

Regarding this clone: Its antigen remains unidentified.

The CDR3 has 12 residues. Trimming removed 2 bases from V and 4 bases from J, with 6 bases in between. From germline, CDR1 is KGHSH and CDR2 LQKENI. The source of this sequence is a man younger than 30 in good health. Some clones in this sample may be carry-over from other donors' samples. This chain uses TRBV18 with TRBJ2-7; D uncertain. Sequences were obtained from naive CD4+ T cells from PBMCs. The subset is: CD45RA+ positively selected. CDR3 sequence: CASSPTQYEQYF. CDR3 nucleotide sequence: TGTGCCAGCTCACCAACGCAGTACGAGCAGTACTTC.